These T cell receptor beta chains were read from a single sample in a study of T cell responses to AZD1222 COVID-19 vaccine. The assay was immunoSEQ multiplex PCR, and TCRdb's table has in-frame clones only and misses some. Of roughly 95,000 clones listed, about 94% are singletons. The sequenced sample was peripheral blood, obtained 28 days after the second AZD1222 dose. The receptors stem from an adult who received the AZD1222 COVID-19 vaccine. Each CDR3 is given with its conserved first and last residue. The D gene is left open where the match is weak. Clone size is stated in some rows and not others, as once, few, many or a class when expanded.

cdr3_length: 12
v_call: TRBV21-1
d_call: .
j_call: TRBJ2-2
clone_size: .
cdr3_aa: CATPVNTGELFF
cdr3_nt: TGTGCCACCCCCGTCAACACCGGGGAGCTGTTTTTT

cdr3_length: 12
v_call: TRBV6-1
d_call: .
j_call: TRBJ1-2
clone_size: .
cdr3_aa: CASSDGYYGYTF
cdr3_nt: TGTGCCAGCAGTGATGGGTACTATGGCTACACCTTC

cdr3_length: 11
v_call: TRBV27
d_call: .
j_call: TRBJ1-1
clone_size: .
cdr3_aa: CASSLGTEAFF
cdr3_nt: TGTGCCAGCAGTTTGGGAACTGAAGCTTTCTTT

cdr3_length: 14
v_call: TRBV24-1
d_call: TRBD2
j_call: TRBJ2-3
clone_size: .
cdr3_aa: CATGGTSGTDTQYF
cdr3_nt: TGTGCCACCGGGGGGACTAGCGGCACAGATACGCAGTATTTT

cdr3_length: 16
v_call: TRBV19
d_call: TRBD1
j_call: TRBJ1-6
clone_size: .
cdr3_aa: CASSILPGTGYSPLHF
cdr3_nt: TGTGCCAGTAGTATTTTACCTGGGACAGGGTATTCACCCCTCCACTTT

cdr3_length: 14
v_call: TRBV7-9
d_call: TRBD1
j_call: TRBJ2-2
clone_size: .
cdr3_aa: CASRRDRVTGELFF
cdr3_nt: TGTGCCAGCAGAAGGGACAGGGTGACCGGGGAGCTGTTTTTT

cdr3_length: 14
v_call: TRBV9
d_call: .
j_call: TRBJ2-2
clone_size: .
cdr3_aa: CASSVTVNTGELFF
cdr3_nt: TGTGCCAGCAGCGTCACAGTGAACACCGGGGAGCTGTTTTTT

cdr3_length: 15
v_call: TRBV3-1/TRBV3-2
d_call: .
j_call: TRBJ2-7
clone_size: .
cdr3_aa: CASSQDLAYLYEQYF
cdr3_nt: TGTGCCAGCAGCCAAGATCTAGCATACCTCTACGAGCAGTACTTC

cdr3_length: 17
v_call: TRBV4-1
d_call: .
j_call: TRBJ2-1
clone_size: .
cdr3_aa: CASSQDLGQATYNEQFF
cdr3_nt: TGCGCCAGCAGCCAAGATTTAGGCCAGGCGACCTACAATGAGCAGTTCTTC

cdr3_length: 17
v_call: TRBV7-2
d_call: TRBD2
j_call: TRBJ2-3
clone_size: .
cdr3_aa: CASSLAGTSGGTDTQYF
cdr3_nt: TGTGCCAGCAGCTTAGCAGGGACTAGCGGGGGGACAGATACGCAGTATTTT

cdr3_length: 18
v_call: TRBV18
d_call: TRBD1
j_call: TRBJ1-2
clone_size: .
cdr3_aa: CASSPGTKTGTLNYGYTF
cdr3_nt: TGTGCCAGCTCACCAGGCACTAAGACAGGGACCCTTAACTATGGCTACACCTTC

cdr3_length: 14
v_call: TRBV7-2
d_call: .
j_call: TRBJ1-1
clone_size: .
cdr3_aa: CASSFYSLNTEAFF
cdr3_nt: TGTGCCAGCAGCTTCTATTCGTTGAACACTGAAGCTTTCTTT

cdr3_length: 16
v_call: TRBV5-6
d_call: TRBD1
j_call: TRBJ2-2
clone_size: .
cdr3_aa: CASSLGPTGLTGELFF
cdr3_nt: TGTGCCAGCAGCTTGGGCCCGACAGGGTTGACCGGGGAGCTGTTTTTT

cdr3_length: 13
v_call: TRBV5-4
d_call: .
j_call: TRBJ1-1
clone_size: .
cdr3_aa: CASSFGRQTEAFF
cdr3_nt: TGTGCCAGCAGTTTCGGCAGGCAGACTGAAGCTTTCTTT

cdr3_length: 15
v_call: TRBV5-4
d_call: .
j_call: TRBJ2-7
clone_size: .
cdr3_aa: CASSALGGNTYEQYF
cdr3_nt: TGTGCCAGCAGCGCCCTGGGGGGAAACACCTACGAGCAGTACTTC

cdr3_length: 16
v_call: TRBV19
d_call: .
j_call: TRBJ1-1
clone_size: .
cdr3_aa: CASRRSHREVWTEAFF
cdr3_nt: TGTGCCAGTAGACGGTCCCACAGGGAAGTTTGGACTGAAGCTTTCTTT

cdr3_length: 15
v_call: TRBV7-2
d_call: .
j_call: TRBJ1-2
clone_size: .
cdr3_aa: CASSRDGIANYGYTF
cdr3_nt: TGTGCCAGCAGCCGGGACGGAATCGCTAACTATGGCTACACCTTC

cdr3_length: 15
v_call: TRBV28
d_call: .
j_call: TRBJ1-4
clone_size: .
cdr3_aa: CASSPGDTSNEKLFF
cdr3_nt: TGTGCCAGCAGTCCCGGGGACACATCTAATGAAAAACTGTTTTTT

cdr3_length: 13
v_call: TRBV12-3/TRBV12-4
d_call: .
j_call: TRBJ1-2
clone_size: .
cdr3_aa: CASRPQGIDGYTF
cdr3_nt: TGTGCCAGCAGGCCACAGGGTATCGATGGCTACACCTTC

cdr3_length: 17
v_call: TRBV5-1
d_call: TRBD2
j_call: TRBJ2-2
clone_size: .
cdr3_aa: CASSLVASGGRTGELFF
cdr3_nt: TGCGCCAGCAGCTTGGTGGCTAGCGGGGGACGAACCGGGGAGCTGTTTTTT

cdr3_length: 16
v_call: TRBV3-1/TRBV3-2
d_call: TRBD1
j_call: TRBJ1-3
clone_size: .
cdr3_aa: CASSQRQGARGNTIYF
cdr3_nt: TGTGCCAGCAGCCAACGACAGGGGGCACGCGGAAACACCATATATTTT

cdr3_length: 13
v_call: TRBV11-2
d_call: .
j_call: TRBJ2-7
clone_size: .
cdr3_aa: CASSLGPLYEQYF
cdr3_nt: TGTGCCAGCAGCTTAGGGCCCCTCTACGAGCAGTACTTC

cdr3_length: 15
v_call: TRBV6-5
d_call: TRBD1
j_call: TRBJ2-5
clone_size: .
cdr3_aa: CASSSDRTGRETQYF
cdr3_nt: TGTGCCAGCAGTTCGGACCGGACAGGGCGGGAGACCCAGTACTTC

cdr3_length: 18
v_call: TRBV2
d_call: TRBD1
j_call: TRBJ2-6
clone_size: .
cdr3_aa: CASSYFPGQFSGANVLTF
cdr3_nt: TGTGCCAGCAGTTATTTTCCGGGACAGTTCTCTGGGGCCAACGTCCTGACTTTC

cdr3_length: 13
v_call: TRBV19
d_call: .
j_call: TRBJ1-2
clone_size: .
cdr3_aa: CASSSAGRDGYTF
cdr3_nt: TGTGCCAGTAGTTCAGCAGGGCGGGATGGCTACACCTTC

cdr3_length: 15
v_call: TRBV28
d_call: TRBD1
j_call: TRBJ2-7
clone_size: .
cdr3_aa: CASSSPGTGVYEQYF
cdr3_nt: TGTGCCAGCAGTTCCCCCGGGACAGGGGTCTACGAGCAGTACTTC

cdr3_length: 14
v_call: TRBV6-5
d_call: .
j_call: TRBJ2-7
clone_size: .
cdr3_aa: CATRGAGAFYEQYF
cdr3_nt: TGTGCCACCAGGGGGGCAGGGGCTTTCTACGAGCAGTACTTC

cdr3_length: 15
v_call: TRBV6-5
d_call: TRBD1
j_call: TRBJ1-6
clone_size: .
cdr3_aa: CASSITGGSDSPLHF
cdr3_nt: TGTGCCAGCAGTATAACAGGGGGGAGTGATTCACCCCTCCACTTT

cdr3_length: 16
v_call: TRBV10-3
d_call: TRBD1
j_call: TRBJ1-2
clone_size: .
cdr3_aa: CAISESWAGGAEGYTF
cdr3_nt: TGTGCCATCAGTGAGTCATGGGCAGGGGGCGCGGAGGGCTACACCTTC

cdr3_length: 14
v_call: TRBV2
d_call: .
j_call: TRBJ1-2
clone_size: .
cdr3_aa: CASSEGGGYSGYTF
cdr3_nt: TGTGCCAGCAGTGAGGGAGGGGGTTATAGTGGCTACACCTTC

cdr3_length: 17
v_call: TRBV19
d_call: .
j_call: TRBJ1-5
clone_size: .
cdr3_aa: CASSIVHSLLSNQPQHF
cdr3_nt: TGTGCCAGTAGTATAGTTCATTCGCTCCTTAGCAATCAGCCCCAGCATTTT

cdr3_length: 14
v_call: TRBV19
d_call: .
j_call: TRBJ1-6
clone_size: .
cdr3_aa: CASSIEAANSPLHF
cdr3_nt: TGTGCCAGTAGTATAGAGGCAGCCAATTCACCCCTCCACTTT

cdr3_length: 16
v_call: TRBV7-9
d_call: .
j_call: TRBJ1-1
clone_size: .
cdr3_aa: CASSQKSGHPNTEAFF
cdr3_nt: TGTGCCAGCAGCCAAAAGTCGGGACACCCGAACACTGAAGCTTTCTTT

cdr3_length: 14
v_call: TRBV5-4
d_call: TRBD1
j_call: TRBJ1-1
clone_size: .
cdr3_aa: CASSLGQGGTEAFF
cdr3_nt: TGTGCCAGCAGCTTGGGGCAGGGGGGGACTGAAGCTTTCTTT

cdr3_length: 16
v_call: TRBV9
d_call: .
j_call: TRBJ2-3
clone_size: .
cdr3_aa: CASSVGHGSRGDTQYF
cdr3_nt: TGTGCCAGCAGCGTAGGTCACGGCTCCCGGGGAGATACGCAGTATTTT

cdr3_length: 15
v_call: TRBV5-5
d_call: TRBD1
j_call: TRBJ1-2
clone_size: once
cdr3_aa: CASSPQGGIDYGYTF
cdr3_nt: TGTGCCAGCAGCCCGCAGGGGGGTATCGACTATGGCTACACCTTC

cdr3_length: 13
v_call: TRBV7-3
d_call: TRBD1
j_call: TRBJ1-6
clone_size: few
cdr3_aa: CASSLNTGEALHF
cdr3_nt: TGTGCCAGCAGCTTAAATACAGGGGAGGCCCTCCACTTT

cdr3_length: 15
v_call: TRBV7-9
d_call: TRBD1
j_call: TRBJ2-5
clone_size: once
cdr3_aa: CASSISPGGRETQYF
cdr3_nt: TGTGCCAGCAGCATCTCCCCAGGGGGCCGAGAGACCCAGTACTTC

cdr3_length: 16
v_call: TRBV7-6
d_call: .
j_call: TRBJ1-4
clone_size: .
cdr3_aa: CASSLGSGVPNEKLFF
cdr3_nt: TGTGCCAGCAGCTTAGGTTCGGGGGTTCCAAATGAAAAACTGTTTTTT

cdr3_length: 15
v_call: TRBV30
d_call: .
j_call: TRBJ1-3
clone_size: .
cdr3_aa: CAWSSQPYSGNTIYF
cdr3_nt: TGTGCCTGGAGTTCACAGCCTTACTCTGGAAACACCATATATTTT

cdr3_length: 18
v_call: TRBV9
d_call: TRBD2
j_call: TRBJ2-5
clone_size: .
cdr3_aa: CASSAGLAGGAGRETQYF
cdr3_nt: TGTGCCAGCAGCGCGGGACTAGCGGGGGGTGCCGGTCGAGAGACCCAGTACTTC

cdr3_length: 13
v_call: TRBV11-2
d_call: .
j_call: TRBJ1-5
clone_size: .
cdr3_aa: CASSLDRGQPQHF
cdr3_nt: TGTGCCAGCAGCTTAGATCGGGGTCAGCCCCAGCATTTT

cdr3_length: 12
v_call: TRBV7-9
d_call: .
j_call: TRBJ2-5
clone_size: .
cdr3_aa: CASRYGLETQYF
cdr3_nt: TGTGCCAGCAGGTACGGGTTGGAGACCCAGTACTTC

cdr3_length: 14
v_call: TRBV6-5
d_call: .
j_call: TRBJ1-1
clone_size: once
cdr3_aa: CASSYEGRSTEAFF
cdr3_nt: TGTGCCAGCAGTTACGAGGGGCGGTCGACTGAAGCTTTCTTT

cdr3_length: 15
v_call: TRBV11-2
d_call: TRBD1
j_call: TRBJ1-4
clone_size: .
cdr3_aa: CASSSQQGANEKLFF
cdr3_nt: TGTGCCAGCAGTTCCCAACAGGGGGCTAATGAAAAACTGTTTTTT

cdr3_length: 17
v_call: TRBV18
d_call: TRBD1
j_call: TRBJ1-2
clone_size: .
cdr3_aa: CASSPLGQGARVRGYTF
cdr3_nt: TGTGCCAGCTCACCACTGGGACAGGGGGCGCGAGTCCGCGGCTACACCTTC

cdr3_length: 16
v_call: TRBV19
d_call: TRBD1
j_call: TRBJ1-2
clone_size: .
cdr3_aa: CASSAPGGVPNYGYTF
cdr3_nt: TGTGCCAGTAGTGCCCCAGGGGGGGTACCTAACTATGGCTACACCTTC

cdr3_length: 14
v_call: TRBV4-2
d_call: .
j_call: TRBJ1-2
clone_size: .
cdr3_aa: CASSQDRLSYGYTF
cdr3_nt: TGTGCCAGCAGCCAAGACAGGCTTTCCTATGGCTACACCTTC